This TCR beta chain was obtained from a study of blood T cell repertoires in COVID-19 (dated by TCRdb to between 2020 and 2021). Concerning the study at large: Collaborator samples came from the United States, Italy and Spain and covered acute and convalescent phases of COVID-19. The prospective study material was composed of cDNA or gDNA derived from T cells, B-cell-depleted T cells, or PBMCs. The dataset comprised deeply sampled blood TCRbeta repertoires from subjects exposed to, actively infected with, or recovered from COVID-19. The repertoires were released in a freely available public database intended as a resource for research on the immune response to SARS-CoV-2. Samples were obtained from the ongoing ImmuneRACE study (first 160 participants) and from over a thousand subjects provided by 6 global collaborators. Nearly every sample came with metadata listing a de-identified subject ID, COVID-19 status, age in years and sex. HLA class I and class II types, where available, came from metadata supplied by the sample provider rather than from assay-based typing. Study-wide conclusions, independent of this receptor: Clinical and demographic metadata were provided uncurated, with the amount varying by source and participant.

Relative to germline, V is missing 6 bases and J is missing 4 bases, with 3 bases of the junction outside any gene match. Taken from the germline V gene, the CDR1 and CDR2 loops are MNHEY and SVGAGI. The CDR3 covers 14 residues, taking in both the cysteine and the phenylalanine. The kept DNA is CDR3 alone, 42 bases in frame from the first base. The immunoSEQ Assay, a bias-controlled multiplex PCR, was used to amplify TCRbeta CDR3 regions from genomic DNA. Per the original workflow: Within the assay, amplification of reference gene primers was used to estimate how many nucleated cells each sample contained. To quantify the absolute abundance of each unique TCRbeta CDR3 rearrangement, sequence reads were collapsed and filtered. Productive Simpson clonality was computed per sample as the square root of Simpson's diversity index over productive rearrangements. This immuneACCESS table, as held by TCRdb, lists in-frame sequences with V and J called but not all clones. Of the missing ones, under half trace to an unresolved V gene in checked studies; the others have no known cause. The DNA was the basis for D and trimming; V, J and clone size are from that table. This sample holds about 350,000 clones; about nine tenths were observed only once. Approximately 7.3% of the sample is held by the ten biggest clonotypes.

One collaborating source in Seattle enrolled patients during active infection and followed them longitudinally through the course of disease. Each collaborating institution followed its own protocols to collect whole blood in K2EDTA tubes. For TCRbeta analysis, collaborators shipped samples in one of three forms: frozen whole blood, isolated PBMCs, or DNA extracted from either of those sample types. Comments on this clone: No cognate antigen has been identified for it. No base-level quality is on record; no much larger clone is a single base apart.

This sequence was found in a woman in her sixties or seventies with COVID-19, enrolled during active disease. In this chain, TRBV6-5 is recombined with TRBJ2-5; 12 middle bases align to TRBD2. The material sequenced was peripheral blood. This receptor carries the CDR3 CASRGLAGRETQYF. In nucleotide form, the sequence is TGTGCCAGCAGGGGACTAGCGGGTCGAGAGACCCAGTACTTC.